The sequence of this TCR beta chain was determined in a study of T cells in Graves' hyperthyroidism and ophthalmopathy. This CDR3 contains 14 residues. Germline CDR1 KGHDR, CDR2 SFDVKD. The ends lost 4 bases at V and 6 bases at J; junction bases unmatched: 6. RNA transcripts yielded amplified TCR beta CDR3 regions. Researchers ran a first-round RT-PCR on the TCR CDR3 using the HTBI primer set. One entry per CDR3 protein, called by TCRdb with MiXCR from the multiplex PCR reads. This table has 750,000 to 950,000 distinct CDR3 sequences, roughly 40% appearing once. The genes are TRBV24-1 and TRBJ2-7, with 9 bases aligning to TRBD1. The TCR comes from a man between 18 and 35 years old with Graves' hyperthyroidism. Sequenced material: blood. CDR3 DNA sequence: TGTGCCACCAGTGACCCGGGACAGGGCTGCGAGCAGTACTTC. It specifies CATSDPGQGCEQYF.